This TCR beta chain stems from a study of shared clonotypes between healthy human individuals. Unsorted samples relied on about 90 million PBMCs, which served as the source of genomic DNA. Concerning this clone: Other DNA sequences in this specimen translate into the identical CDR3.

Several immunoSEQ 96-well plates shared each subset's DNA, each plate a replicate. Some clones are missing from TCRdb's copy, which holds only in-frame ones; the method was immunoSEQ multiplex PCR. The data contain fewer than 500,000 clones, over 75% of them seen just once; the ten biggest clones take up around an eighth. With 0 bases removed from V and 1 base from J, the gap between germline ends came to 8 bases. Germline assignment: CDR1 SGDLS and CDR2 YYNGEE. The CDR3 totals 15 residues. The clonotype was recovered from a woman aged 35 to 49 in good health. Some clones in this sample may be carry-over from other donors' samples. The rearrangement uses TRBV9 and TRBJ1-5; D not certain. Specimen: PBMCs. In nucleotides, the CDR3 is TGTGCCAGCAGCGTAGACGGCTACAGCAATCAGCCCCAGCATTTT. Translated: CASSVDGYSNQPQHF.